This TCR beta chain was captured by sequencing in a study of cytomegalovirus exposure and HLA in healthy donors. Study observations and caveats: An assumption of roughly uniform sequencing depth across donors underlay the presence/absence analyses. A later look showed TCR association rates differing by HLA locus, highest for DRB1 and lowest for HLA-C. According to a later analysis, donors in an Asian-associated ancestry cluster reportedly had fewer N-insertions than the roughly 670-donor mean. TCR beta V- and J-gene trimming was later associated with a missense DCLRE1C variant.

Of note for this clone: Its antigen is undetermined.

This CDR3 has 16 amino acids. Per the germline V gene, CDR1 is SGDLS and CDR2 is YYNGEE. V shed 3 bases and J 4 bases; nucleotides not matched to a gene: 8. Both 60 Vbeta primers and 13 Jbeta primers went into the PCR. This table comes from immunoSEQ multiplex PCR, and its TCRdb copy is limited to in-frame clones, with some not included. The table records some 160,000 clones, over 80% of them present only once. The rearrangement uses TRBV9 and TRBJ1-1, with 11 bases aligning to TRBD1. The sample was PBMCs. The clonotype was recovered from a male donor in good health and CMV-seropositive. The CDR3 sequence: CASSGRTGGQGTEAFF. In nucleotides, the CDR3 is TGTGCCAGCAGCGGACGGACAGGGGGCCAGGGCACTGAAGCTTTCTTT. The whole variable domain, filled in from reference TRBV9 and TRBJ1-1, reads DSGVTQTPKHLITATGQRVTLRCSPRSGDLSVYWYQQSLDQGLQFLIQYYNGEERAKGNILERFSAQQFPDLHSELNLSSLELGDSALYFCASSGRTGGQGTEAFFGQGTRLTVV.